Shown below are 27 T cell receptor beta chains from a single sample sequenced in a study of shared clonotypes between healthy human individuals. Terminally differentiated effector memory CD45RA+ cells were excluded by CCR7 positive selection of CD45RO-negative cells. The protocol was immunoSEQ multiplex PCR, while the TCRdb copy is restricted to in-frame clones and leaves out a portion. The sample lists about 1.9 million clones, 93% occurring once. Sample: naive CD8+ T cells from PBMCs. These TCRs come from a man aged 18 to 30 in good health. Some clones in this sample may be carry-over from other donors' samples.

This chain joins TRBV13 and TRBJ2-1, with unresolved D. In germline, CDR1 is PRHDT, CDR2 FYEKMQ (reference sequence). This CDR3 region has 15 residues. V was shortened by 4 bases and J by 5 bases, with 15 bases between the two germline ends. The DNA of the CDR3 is TGTGCCAGCAGCTCCCGCCCAAATTTAAACAATGAGCAGTTCTTC. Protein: CASSSRPNLNNEQFF.

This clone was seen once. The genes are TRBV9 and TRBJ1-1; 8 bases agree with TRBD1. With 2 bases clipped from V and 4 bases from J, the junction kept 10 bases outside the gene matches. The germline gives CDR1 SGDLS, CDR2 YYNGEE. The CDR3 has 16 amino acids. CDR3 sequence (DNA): TGTGCCAGCAGCGTCAGGGCAGGGGGCTGGGGCACTGAAGCTTTCTTT. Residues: CASSVRAGGWGTEAFF.

Written as DNA, the CDR3 is TGTGCCAGCAGTTACTCCGTGAGGGCCTCCTACAATGAGCAGTTCTTC. Protein: CASSYSVRASYNEQFF. The chain links TRBV6-6 to TRBJ2-1, with D maybe TRBD2 (5 bases). Looked up from germline, CDR1 is MNHNY and CDR2 is SVGAGI (reference sequence). Trimming removed 0 bases from V and 0 bases from J, with 9 bases in between. The CDR3 is made up of 16 amino acids.

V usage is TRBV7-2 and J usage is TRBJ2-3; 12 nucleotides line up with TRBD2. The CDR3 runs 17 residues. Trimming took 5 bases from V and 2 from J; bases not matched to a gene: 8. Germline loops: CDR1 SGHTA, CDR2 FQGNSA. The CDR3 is CASSGRLAGVATDTQYF. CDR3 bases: TGTGCCAGCAGCGGACGACTAGCGGGAGTTGCCACAGATACGCAGTATTTT.

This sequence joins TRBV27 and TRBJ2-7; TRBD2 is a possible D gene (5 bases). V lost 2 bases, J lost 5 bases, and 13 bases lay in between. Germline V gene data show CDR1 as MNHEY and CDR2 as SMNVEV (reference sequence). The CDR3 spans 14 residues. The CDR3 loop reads CASSLVGARHEQYF. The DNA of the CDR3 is TGTGCCAGCAGTTTAGTGGGAGCAAGGCACGAGCAGTACTTC.

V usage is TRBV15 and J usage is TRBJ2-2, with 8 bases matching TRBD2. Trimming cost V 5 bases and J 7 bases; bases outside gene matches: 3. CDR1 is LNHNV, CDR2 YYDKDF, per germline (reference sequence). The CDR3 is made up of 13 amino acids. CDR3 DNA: TGTGCCACCAGCGACCGGGAGGGCGGGGAGCTGTTTTTT. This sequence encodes CATSDREGGELFF. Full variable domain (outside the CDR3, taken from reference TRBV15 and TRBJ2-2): DAMVIQNPRYQVTQFGKPVTLSCSQTLNHNVMYWYQQKSSQAPKLLFHYYDKDFNNEADTPDNFQSRRPNTSFCFLDIRSPGLGDTAMYLCATSDREGGELFFGEGSRLTVL.

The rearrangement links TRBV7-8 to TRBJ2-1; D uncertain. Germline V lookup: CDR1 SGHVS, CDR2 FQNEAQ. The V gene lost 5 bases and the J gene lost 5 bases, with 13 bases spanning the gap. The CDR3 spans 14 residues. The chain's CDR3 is CASSPRLNHNEQFF. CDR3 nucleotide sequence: TGTGCCAGCAGCCCTCGATTAAACCACAATGAGCAGTTCTTC.

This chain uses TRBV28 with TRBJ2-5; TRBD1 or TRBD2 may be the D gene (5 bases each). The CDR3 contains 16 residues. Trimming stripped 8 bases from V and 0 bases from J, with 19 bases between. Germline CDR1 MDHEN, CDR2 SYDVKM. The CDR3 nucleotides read TGTGCCAGCTCTGGGGGAGCCGGGCTGAACCAAGAGACCCAGTACTTC. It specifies CASSGGAGLNQETQYF.

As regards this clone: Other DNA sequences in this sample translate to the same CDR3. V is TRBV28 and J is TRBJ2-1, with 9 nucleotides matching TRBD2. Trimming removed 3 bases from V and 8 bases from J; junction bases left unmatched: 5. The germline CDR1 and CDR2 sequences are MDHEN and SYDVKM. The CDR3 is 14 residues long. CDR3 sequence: CASSLPSGNDEQFF. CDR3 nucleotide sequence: TGTGCCAGCAGTTTGCCTAGCGGGAACGATGAGCAGTTCTTC.

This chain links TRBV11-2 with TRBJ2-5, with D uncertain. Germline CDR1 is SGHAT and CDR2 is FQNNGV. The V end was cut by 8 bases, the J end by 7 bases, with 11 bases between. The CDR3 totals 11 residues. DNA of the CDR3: TGTGCCAGCCACGGCGCCGGGACCCAGTACTTC. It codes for CASHGAGTQYF.

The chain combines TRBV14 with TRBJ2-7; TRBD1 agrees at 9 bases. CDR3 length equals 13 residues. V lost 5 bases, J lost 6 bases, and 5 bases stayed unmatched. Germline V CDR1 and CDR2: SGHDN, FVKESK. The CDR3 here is CASSWDRDTEQYF. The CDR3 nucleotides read TGTGCCAGCAGCTGGGACAGGGATACCGAGCAGTACTTC.

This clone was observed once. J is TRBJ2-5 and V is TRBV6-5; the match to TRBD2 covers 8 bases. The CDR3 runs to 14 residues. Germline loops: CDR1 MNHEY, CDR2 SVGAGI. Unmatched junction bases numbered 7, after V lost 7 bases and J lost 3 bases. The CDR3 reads CASIGLAEKETQYF. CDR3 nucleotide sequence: TGTGCCAGCATCGGACTAGCAGAGAAAGAGACCCAGTACTTC.

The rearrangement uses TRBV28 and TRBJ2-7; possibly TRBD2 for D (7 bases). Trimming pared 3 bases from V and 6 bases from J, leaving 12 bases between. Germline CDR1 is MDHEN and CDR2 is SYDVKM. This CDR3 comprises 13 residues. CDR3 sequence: CASSFGGLGEQYF. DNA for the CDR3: TGTGCCAGCAGTTTCGGGGGGCTCGGCGAGCAGTACTTC. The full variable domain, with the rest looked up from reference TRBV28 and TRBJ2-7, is DVKVTQSSRYLVKRTGEKVFLECVQDMDHENMFWYRQDPGLGLRLIYFSYDVKMKEKGDIPEGYSVSREKKERFSLILESASTNQTSMYLCASSFGGLGEQYFGPGTRLTVT.

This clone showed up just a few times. CDR3 nucleotide sequence: TGTGCCAGCAGCTTGGGGGACGGGTACGAGCAGTACTTC. It codes for CASSLGDGYEQYF. The chain has TRBV5-4 and TRBJ2-7; the D call may be TRBD1 or TRBD2 (5 bases each). The CDR3 is made up of 13 amino acids. Between the trimmed V and J ends, which lost 0 bases and 4 bases, there was a span of 8 bases. From germline, CDR1 is SGHNT and CDR2 YYREEE (reference sequence).

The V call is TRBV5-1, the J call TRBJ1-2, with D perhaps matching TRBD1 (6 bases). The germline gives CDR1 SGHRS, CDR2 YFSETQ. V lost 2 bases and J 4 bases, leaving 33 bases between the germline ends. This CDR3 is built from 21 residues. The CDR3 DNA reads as TGCGCCAGCAGCTTTGACGGGGGGCGGATCCCCCCCGCCCCCATGATCTATGGCTACACCTTC. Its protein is CASSFDGGRIPPAPMIYGYTF. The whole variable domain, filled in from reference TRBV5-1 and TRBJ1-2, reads KAGVTQTPRYLIKTRGQQVTLSCSPISGHRSVSWYQQTPGQGLQFLFEYFSETQRNKGNFPGRFSGRQFSNSRSEMNVSTLELGDSALYLCASSFDGGRIPPAPMIYGYTFGSGTRLTVV.

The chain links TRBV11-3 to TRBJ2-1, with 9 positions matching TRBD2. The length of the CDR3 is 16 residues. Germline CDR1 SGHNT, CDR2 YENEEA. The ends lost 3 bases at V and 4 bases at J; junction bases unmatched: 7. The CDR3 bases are TGTGCCAGCAGCTTCCGGACTAGCGAGACGTACAATGAGCAGTTCTTC. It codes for CASSFRTSETYNEQFF.

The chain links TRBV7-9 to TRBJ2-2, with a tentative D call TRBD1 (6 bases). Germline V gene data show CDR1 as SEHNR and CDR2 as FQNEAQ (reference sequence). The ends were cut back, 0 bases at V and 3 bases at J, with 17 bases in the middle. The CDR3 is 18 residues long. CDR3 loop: CASSLASVTGQDTGELFF. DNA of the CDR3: TGTGCCAGCAGCTTAGCCTCAGTCACGGGACAAGACACCGGGGAGCTGTTTTTT.

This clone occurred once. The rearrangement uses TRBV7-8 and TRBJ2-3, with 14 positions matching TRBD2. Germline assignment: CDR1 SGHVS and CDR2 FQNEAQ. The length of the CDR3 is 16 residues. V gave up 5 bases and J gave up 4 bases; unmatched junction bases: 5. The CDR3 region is CASSPGLAGGPDTQYF. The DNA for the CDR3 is TGTGCCAGCAGCCCCGGACTAGCGGGAGGCCCAGATACGCAGTATTTT.

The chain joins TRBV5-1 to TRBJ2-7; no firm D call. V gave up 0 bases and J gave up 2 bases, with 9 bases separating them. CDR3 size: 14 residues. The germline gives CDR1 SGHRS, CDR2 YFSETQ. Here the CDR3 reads CASSLAQGPYEQYF. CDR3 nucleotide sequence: TGCGCCAGCAGCTTGGCCCAAGGCCCCTACGAGCAGTACTTC.

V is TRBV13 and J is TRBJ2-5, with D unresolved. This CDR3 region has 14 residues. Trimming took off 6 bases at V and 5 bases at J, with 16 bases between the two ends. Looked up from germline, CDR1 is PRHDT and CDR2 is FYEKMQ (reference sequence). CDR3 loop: CASRTAHLGETQYF. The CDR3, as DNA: TGTGCCAGCAGAACGGCCCACCTAGGGGAGACCCAGTACTTC.

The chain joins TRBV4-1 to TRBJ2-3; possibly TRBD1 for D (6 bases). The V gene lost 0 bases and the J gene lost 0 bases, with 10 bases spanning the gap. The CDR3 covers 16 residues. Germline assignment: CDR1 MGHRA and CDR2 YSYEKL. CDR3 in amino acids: CASSQDDRRSTDTQYF. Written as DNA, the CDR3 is TGCGCCAGCAGCCAAGATGACAGGAGGAGCACAGATACGCAGTATTTT.

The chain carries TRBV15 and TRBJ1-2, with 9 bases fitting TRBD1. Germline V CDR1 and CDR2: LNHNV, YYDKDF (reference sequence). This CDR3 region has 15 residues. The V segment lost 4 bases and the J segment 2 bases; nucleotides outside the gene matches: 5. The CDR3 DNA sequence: TGTGCCACCAGCATAGGACAGGGGAAGAACTATGGCTACACCTTC. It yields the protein CATSIGQGKNYGYTF.

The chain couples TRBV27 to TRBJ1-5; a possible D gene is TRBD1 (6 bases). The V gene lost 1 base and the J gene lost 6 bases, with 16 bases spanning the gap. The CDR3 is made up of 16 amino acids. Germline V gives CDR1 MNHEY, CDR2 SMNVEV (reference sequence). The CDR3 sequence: CASSLFMGARGQPQHF. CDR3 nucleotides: TGTGCCAGCAGTTTATTCATGGGGGCTCGAGGTCAGCCCCAGCATTTT.

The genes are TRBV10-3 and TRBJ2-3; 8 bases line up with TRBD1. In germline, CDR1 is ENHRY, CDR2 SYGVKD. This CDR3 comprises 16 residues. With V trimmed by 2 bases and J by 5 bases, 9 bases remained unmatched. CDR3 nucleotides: TGTGCCATCAGTGAGCCGGCGGACAGGGTAGAAGATACGCAGTATTTT. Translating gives CAISEPADRVEDTQYF.

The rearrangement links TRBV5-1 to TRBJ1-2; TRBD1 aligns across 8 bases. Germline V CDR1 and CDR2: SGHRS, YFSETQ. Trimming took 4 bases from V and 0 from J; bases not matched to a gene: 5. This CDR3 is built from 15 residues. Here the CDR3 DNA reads TGCGCCAGCAGCCCGGGACAGGTTTCTAACTATGGCTACACCTTC. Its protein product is CASSPGQVSNYGYTF.

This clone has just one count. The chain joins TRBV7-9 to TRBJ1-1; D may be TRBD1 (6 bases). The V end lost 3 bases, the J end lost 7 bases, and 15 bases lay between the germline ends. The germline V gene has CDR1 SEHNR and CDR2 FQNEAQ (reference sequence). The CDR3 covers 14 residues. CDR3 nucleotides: TGTGCCAGCAGCTTCCCCCAGGGGCAGGATGAAGCTTTCTTT. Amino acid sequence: CASSFPQGQDEAFF.

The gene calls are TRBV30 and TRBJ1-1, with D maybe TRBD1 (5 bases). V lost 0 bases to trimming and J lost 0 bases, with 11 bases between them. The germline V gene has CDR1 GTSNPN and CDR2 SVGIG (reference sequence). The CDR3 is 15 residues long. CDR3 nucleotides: TGTGCCTGGAGTGTACAGGATATCATGAACACTGAAGCTTTCTTT. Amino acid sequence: CAWSVQDIMNTEAFF.